A selection of T cell receptor beta chains follows, all from one sample in a study of blood T cell repertoires in COVID-19. Clones were sequenced by immunoSEQ multiplex PCR, and TCRdb holds only the in-frame ones, with some missing. The sample includes nearly 250,000 clones, 75% to 90% seen only once; the top ten take 0.87%. Material: PBMCs or T cells enriched from blood (not recorded which). The receptors here all came from a man aged 50 to 60 who had been exposed to COVID-19. Each CDR3 is given with its conserved first and last residue. The D gene is left open where the match is weak. Clone size is not always given. Where it is, it says once, few, many or a class for expanded clones.

j_call: TRBJ1-6; v_call: TRBV7-2; d_call: .; clone_size: .; cdr3_aa: CASSLVFGVINSPLHF; cdr3_nt: TGTGCCAGCAGCTTAGTTTTCGGGGTGATTAATTCACCCCTCCACTTT
j_call: TRBJ1-5; v_call: TRBV27; d_call: .; clone_size: once; cdr3_aa: CASIPGLAEGQPQHF; cdr3_nt: TGTGCCAGCATCCCGGGGTTGGCGGAAGGTCAGCCCCAGCATTTT
j_call: TRBJ1-4; v_call: TRBV28; d_call: .; clone_size: .; cdr3_aa: CASSSFGGGEKLFF; cdr3_nt: TGTGCCAGCAGTTCGTTCGGGGGGGGCGAAAAACTGTTTTTT
j_call: TRBJ2-5; v_call: TRBV29-1; d_call: .; clone_size: .; cdr3_aa: CSVLPPTWSGQETQYF; cdr3_nt: TGCAGCGTCCTGCCCCCGACGTGGAGCGGGCAAGAGACCCAGTACTTC
j_call: TRBJ2-3; v_call: TRBV2; d_call: .; clone_size: once; cdr3_aa: CASSTTDTQYF; cdr3_nt: TGTGCCAGCAGTACAACAGATACGCAGTATTTT
j_call: TRBJ2-1; v_call: TRBV7-9; d_call: .; clone_size: .; cdr3_aa: CASSFVSGNEQFF; cdr3_nt: TGTGCCAGCAGCTTCGTTAGCGGAAATGAGCAGTTCTTC
j_call: TRBJ1-2; v_call: TRBV7-2; d_call: TRBD1; clone_size: .; cdr3_aa: CASSPRRTGIGGYTF; cdr3_nt: TGTGCCAGCAGCCCGAGGAGGACAGGGATAGGTGGCTACACCTTC
j_call: TRBJ2-2; v_call: TRBV10-2; d_call: TRBD1; clone_size: once; cdr3_aa: CASSNRDRGRWKTGELFF; cdr3_nt: TGCGCCAGCAGCAACCGGGACAGGGGAAGATGGAAAACCGGGGAGCTGTTTTTT
j_call: TRBJ2-7; v_call: TRBV6-2/TRBV6-3; d_call: .; clone_size: .; cdr3_aa: CASSLPGLMGYEQYF; cdr3_nt: TGTGCCAGCAGTCTGCCGGGACTTATGGGCTACGAGCAGTACTTC
j_call: TRBJ1-1; v_call: TRBV2; d_call: TRBD1; clone_size: .; cdr3_aa: CASTGQSNTEAFF; cdr3_nt: TGTGCCAGCACGGGACAGTCGAACACTGAAGCTTTCTTT
j_call: TRBJ2-1; v_call: TRBV28; d_call: .; clone_size: .; cdr3_aa: CASSLEAIHEQFF; cdr3_nt: TGTGCCAGCAGTTTAGAAGCGATCCATGAGCAGTTCTTC
j_call: TRBJ2-1; v_call: TRBV10-1; d_call: .; clone_size: .; cdr3_aa: CASSESGRNEQFF; cdr3_nt: TGCGCCAGCAGTGAGTCAGGGAGGAATGAGCAGTTCTTC
j_call: TRBJ2-1; v_call: TRBV18; d_call: TRBD2; clone_size: .; cdr3_aa: CASSPPSGGYNEQFF; cdr3_nt: TGTGCCAGCTCACCCCCAAGCGGGGGGTACAATGAGCAGTTCTTC
j_call: TRBJ1-2; v_call: TRBV28; d_call: TRBD1; clone_size: .; cdr3_aa: CASSASGTVYGGYTF; cdr3_nt: TGTGCCAGCAGCGCCTCCGGGACAGTGTATGGGGGCTACACCTTC
j_call: TRBJ2-7; v_call: TRBV7-8; d_call: .; clone_size: few; cdr3_aa: CASSQSPSVEQYF; cdr3_nt: TGTGCCAGCAGCCAATCACCTAGCGTCGAGCAGTACTTC
j_call: TRBJ1-5; v_call: TRBV28; d_call: TRBD1; clone_size: .; cdr3_aa: CASSSQGLSNQPQHF; cdr3_nt: TGTGCCAGCAGTTCACAGGGGCTTAGCAATCAGCCCCAGCATTTT
j_call: TRBJ1-5; v_call: TRBV5-1; d_call: .; clone_size: .; cdr3_aa: CASSLAGVNQPQHF; cdr3_nt: TGCGCCAGCAGCTTGGCAGGGGTCAATCAGCCCCAGCATTTT
j_call: TRBJ2-1; v_call: TRBV9; d_call: .; clone_size: .; cdr3_aa: CASSVTFGPSGWNEQFF; cdr3_nt: TGTGCCAGCAGCGTAACTTTCGGACCTTCGGGGTGGAATGAGCAGTTCTTC
j_call: TRBJ1-5; v_call: TRBV30; d_call: .; clone_size: .; cdr3_aa: CAWDLYGRNQPQHF; cdr3_nt: TGTGCCTGGGACCTCTACGGGAGGAATCAGCCCCAGCATTTT
j_call: TRBJ2-2; v_call: TRBV7-8; d_call: .; clone_size: .; cdr3_aa: CASSFSRNTGELFF; cdr3_nt: TGTGCCAGCAGCTTTTCTAGAAACACCGGGGAGCTGTTTTTT
j_call: TRBJ2-5; v_call: TRBV7-9; d_call: .; clone_size: .; cdr3_aa: CASSFEVQETQYF; cdr3_nt: TGTGCCAGCAGCTTTGAGGTCCAAGAGACCCAGTACTTC
j_call: TRBJ2-1; v_call: TRBV28; d_call: TRBD2; clone_size: .; cdr3_aa: CASSPPKRESPYNEQFF; cdr3_nt: TGTGCCAGCAGTCCCCCGAAGCGGGAGTCCCCCTACAATGAGCAGTTCTTC